These 18 T cell receptor beta chains came from one sample sequenced in a study of T cell repertoires in cytomegalovirus infection. These receptors' antigens are unknown. MiXCR, run by TCRdb on the reads, gives a single entry per CDR3 protein. The sample comprises 650,000 to 900,000 distinct CDR3 sequences, about 28% of which are singletons, and less than 15% rests with the top ten. Sequenced here: cultured CD8+ T cells from PBMCs, sampled from culture after CMV antigen stimulation. The receptors originated from a human donor in good health (CMV status not recorded). Some clones in this sample may be carry-over from other donors' samples.

The rearrangement links TRBV10-2 to TRBJ1-4; D is ambiguous. This CDR3 comprises 15 residues. The V gene lost 0 bases and the J gene lost 4 bases, with 9 bases spanning the gap. CDR1 is WSHSY, CDR2 SAAADI, per germline. Written as DNA, the CDR3 is TGCGCCAGCAGTGAGTCGAGAGGGAATAATGAAAAACTGTTTTTT. As protein: CASSESRGNNEKLFF.

The chain employs TRBV5-1 and TRBJ1-2; 8 positions match TRBD1. Germline V gene sequence: CDR1 SGHRS, CDR2 YFSETQ. There are 14 residues in the CDR3. V dropped 2 bases and J dropped 7; count of bases not matched to a gene: 7. The chain's CDR3 is CASSFASGGVGYTF. The CDR3 DNA follows: TGCGCCAGCAGCTTCGCGTCAGGGGGCGTTGGCTACACCTTC.

The rearrangement joins TRBV6-1 to TRBJ2-2, with a possible D match to TRBD1 (6 bases). V was clipped by 4 bases and J by 7 bases, with 13 bases between them. This CDR3 comprises 14 residues. The germline gives CDR1 MNHNS, CDR2 SASEGT. The CDR3 DNA follows: TGTGCCAGCAGTGTACTACAGGGTGGCGGGGAGCTGTTTTTT. Translation: CASSVLQGGGELFF.

The J gene is TRBJ1-2, the V gene TRBV29-1, with 9 bases fitting TRBD1. Trimming cost V 5 bases and J 2 bases; bases outside gene matches: 9. CDR3 size: 15 residues. Germline V lookup: CDR1 SQVTM, CDR2 ANQGSEA. This chain's CDR3 is CSVKPGTGRNYGYTF. The CDR3 nucleotides are TGCAGCGTTAAACCCGGGACAGGGAGAAACTATGGCTACACCTTC.

The J gene is TRBJ2-4, the V gene TRBV7-9, with unresolved D. The ends were cut back, 5 bases at V and 8 bases at J, with 13 bases in the middle. Germline loops: CDR1 SEHNR, CDR2 FQNEAQ (reference sequence). The CDR3 sequence is 13 residues long. CDR3 loop: CASSPAEWDIQYF. In nucleotides, the CDR3 is TGTGCCAGCAGCCCCGCCGAGTGGGACATTCAGTACTTC.

V usage is TRBV28 and J usage is TRBJ1-1; maybe TRBD1 (5 bases). Germline assignment: CDR1 MDHEN and CDR2 SYDVKM. This CDR3 has 14 residues. Trimming took off 3 bases at V and 4 bases at J, with 12 bases between the two ends. The CDR3, as DNA: TGTGCCAGCAGTTTGTACCAAAGGGGCACTGAAGCTTTCTTT. It is translated as CASSLYQRGTEAFF.

This clonotype was counted many times. The chain joins TRBV4-1 to TRBJ2-1; TRBD2 agrees at 9 bases. The CDR3 extends over 15 amino acids. The V segment lost 1 base and the J segment 3 bases; nucleotides outside the gene matches: 1. Germline values: CDR1 MGHRA, CDR2 YSYEKL. CDR3 DNA sequence: TGCGCCAGCAGCCAAGGGCGGGGGGGCTACAATGAGCAGTTCTTC. Protein: CASSQGRGGYNEQFF.

Comments on this clonotype: A clone one base away is much larger, so this may be a read error. The V and J genes are TRBV7-2 and TRBJ1-1; unclear D gene. The length of the CDR3 is 12 residues. Germline V gene lookup returns CDR1 SGHTA and CDR2 FQGNSA. The ends were cut back, 2 bases at V and 6 bases at J, with 7 bases in the middle. The CDR3 bases are TGTGCCAGCAGCTTACTGGTCCCTGAAGCTTTCTTT. Protein product: CASSLLVPEAFF.

The rearrangement joins TRBV27 to TRBJ2-7, with D possibly being TRBD1 (6 bases). This CDR3 spans 16 amino acids. Germline V gene sequence: CDR1 MNHEY, CDR2 SMNVEV (reference sequence). V was cut by 3 bases and J by 2 bases, with 17 bases left in between. DNA for the CDR3: TGTGCCAGCAGTTTGTTAGGACAGACCGAACCCTACGAGCAGTACTTC. Translating it yields CASSLLGQTEPYEQYF.

The chain has TRBV3-1 and TRBJ2-2, with D possibly matching TRBD2 (5 bases). The CDR3 loop spans 16 amino acids. V was shortened by 0 bases and J by 4 bases, with 12 bases between the two germline ends. Germline CDR1 LGHDT, CDR2 YNNKEL (reference sequence). CDR3 amino acids: CASSQDQVGGTGELFF. CDR3 sequence (DNA): TGTGCCAGCAGCCAAGATCAGGTTGGAGGCACCGGGGAGCTGTTTTTT.

This clonotype was recorded at least ten times. Relative to the germline gene, one junction end is altered; a read error may explain this. V is TRBV7-7 and J is TRBJ2-1; no reliable D call. Germline V gives CDR1 SSHAT, CDR2 FNYEAQ (reference sequence). The CDR3 totals 15 residues. CDR3: CASSLSLSSYNEQFF. For the CDR3, the DNA is TGTGCTAGCAGCTTATCCTTGAGCTCCTACAATGAGCAGTTCTTC.

This chain uses TRBV27 with TRBJ2-7; D remains ambiguous. The germline CDR1 and CDR2 sequences are MNHEY and SMNVEV (reference sequence). V was shortened by 5 bases and J by 2 bases, with 13 bases between the two germline ends. This CDR3 has 14 amino acids. For the CDR3, the DNA is TGTGCCAGCAGTGTAGTGTTCGGGCCCTACGAGCAGTACGTC. It is translated as CASSVVFGPYEQYV.

This clonotype has only a few counts. The chain has TRBV6-5 and TRBJ2-3, with TRBD2 matching over 10 bases. Trimming took 7 bases from V and 2 from J; bases not matched to a gene: 6. The germline CDR1 and CDR2 sequences are MNHEY and SVGAGI. This CDR3 is built from 15 residues. CDR3 in DNA: TGTGCCAGCACCAATAGCGGGGGGTCCACAGATACGCAGTATTTT. Translated, it gives CASTNSGGSTDTQYF.

The gene calls are TRBV29-1 and TRBJ1-1; 7 bases map to TRBD1. With V trimmed by 7 bases and J by 5 bases, 7 bases remained unmatched. Germline CDR1 is SQVTM and CDR2 is ANQGSEA. The CDR3 totals 12 residues. CDR3 in DNA: TGCAGCGACAGACAGGGCGGGACTGAAGCTTTCTTT. It codes for CSDRQGGTEAFF.

V is TRBV20-1 and J is TRBJ2-1, with 8 nucleotides matching TRBD2. The germline gives CDR1 DFQATT, CDR2 SNEGSKA (reference sequence). V lost 5 bases to trimming and J lost 5 bases; unmatched junction nucleotides: 8. The CDR3 sequence is 14 residues long. The CDR3 reads CSAHRLATNNEQFF. CDR3 in DNA: TGCAGTGCTCACCGACTAGCGACTAACAATGAGCAGTTCTTC.

This clonotype appeared many times. The V and J genes are TRBV7-8 and TRBJ2-4; 7 bases match TRBD2. The CDR3 sequence is 13 residues long. CDR1 is SGHVS, CDR2 FQNEAQ, per germline. Unmatched junction bases numbered 5, after V lost 5 bases and J lost 7 bases. In DNA form, the CDR3 reads TGTGCCAGCAGCGCGCTAGCGGAGAACATTCAGTACTTC. Protein sequence: CASSALAENIQYF.

The chain recombines TRBV6-5 with TRBJ1-5; tentatively, D is TRBD1 (5 bases). Germline CDR1 and CDR2: MNHEY and SVGAGI. This CDR3 has 14 amino acids. Deletions cut 6 bases from V and 3 bases from J, with 12 bases between. The CDR3 DNA reads as TGTGCCAGCAGACCCGACAGTGCCAATCAGCCCCAGCATTTT. This gives the protein CASRPDSANQPQHF.

The chain joins TRBV5-3 to TRBJ2-1; D is ambiguous. TRBV5-3 is an ORF; its function is uncertain. V shed 8 bases and J shed 5 bases, with 20 bases lying between them. This CDR3 is built from 15 residues. The CDR3: CASSTEGTLNNEQFF. CDR3 DNA sequence: TGTGCCAGCAGCACGGAAGGTACCTTAAACAATGAGCAGTTCTTC.